Sequencing of this TCR beta chain was carried out in a study of blood T cell repertoires in COVID-19 (dated by TCRdb to between 2020 and 2021). General notes on the study: Samples from collaborators originated in the United States, Italy and Spain and spanned both the acute and convalescent phases of COVID-19. The prospective study material was composed of cDNA or gDNA derived from T cells, B-cell-depleted T cells, or PBMCs. Subjects who had been exposed to COVID-19, were actively infected with it, or had recovered from it provided the deeply sampled blood TCRbeta repertoires that made up the dataset. The repertoires were released in a freely available public database intended as a resource for research on the immune response to SARS-CoV-2. Samples came from the ongoing ImmuneRACE study (first 160 participants) plus 1,254 subjects from 6 global collaborators. The sample metadata nearly always contained a de-identified subject ID, COVID-19 status, age in years and sex. Where available, HLA class I and class II types were taken from metadata supplied by the sample provider and were not determined by assay-based typing.

Each collaborating institution followed its own protocols to collect whole blood in K2EDTA tubes. Collaborator samples were shipped for TCRbeta analysis as frozen whole blood, isolated PBMCs, or DNA extracted from either sample type. The germline V gene specifies MGHRA as CDR1 and YSYEKL as CDR2. Between the V and J ends, shortened by 4 bases and 7 bases respectively, the junction contains 18 bases. The CDR3 measures 15 amino acids from cysteine to phenylalanine. This entry keeps only the CDR3 DNA: 45 bases, framed from base 1. On this clone itself: What antigen it recognizes has not been identified. Per-base qualities were not stored, and no clone one base away is much larger.

TCRbeta CDR3 regions were amplified from genomic DNA by means of the immunoSEQ Assay, a bias-controlled multiplex PCR. In the paper's pipeline: Within the assay, amplification of reference gene primers was used to estimate how many nucleated cells each sample contained. Sequence reads were collapsed and filtered to measure the absolute abundance of every unique TCRbeta CDR3 rearrangement. For each sample, productive Simpson clonality was calculated as the square root of Simpson's diversity index over productive rearrangements. TCRdb mirrors the immuneACCESS table, restricted to in-frame sequences. Some clones are absent from its copies; in checked studies, under half trace to an unresolved V gene, and the reason for the others is unknown. V and J calls and clone size are given by that table; D and trimming were obtained from the DNA. The sample table contains 55,000 to 90,000 clones; only one count was recorded for approximately 91% of them. Of the sample, about an eighth falls within the top ten clones.

What the work shows at the level of the full study, not this receptor alone: Clinical and demographic metadata were provided uncurated, with the amount varying by source and participant.

Rearrangement joined TRBV4-1 to TRBJ2-3; tentative D gene TRBD2, with 5 bases matching. The sequence was obtained from a human donor with active COVID-19. The donor label of this sample is uncertain. The sequenced sample consisted of peripheral blood. The CDR3 is CASSPIGGLAHTQYF. The DNA reads as follows: TGCGCCAGCAGCCCGATCGGCGGGCTAGCACATACGCAGTATTTT.